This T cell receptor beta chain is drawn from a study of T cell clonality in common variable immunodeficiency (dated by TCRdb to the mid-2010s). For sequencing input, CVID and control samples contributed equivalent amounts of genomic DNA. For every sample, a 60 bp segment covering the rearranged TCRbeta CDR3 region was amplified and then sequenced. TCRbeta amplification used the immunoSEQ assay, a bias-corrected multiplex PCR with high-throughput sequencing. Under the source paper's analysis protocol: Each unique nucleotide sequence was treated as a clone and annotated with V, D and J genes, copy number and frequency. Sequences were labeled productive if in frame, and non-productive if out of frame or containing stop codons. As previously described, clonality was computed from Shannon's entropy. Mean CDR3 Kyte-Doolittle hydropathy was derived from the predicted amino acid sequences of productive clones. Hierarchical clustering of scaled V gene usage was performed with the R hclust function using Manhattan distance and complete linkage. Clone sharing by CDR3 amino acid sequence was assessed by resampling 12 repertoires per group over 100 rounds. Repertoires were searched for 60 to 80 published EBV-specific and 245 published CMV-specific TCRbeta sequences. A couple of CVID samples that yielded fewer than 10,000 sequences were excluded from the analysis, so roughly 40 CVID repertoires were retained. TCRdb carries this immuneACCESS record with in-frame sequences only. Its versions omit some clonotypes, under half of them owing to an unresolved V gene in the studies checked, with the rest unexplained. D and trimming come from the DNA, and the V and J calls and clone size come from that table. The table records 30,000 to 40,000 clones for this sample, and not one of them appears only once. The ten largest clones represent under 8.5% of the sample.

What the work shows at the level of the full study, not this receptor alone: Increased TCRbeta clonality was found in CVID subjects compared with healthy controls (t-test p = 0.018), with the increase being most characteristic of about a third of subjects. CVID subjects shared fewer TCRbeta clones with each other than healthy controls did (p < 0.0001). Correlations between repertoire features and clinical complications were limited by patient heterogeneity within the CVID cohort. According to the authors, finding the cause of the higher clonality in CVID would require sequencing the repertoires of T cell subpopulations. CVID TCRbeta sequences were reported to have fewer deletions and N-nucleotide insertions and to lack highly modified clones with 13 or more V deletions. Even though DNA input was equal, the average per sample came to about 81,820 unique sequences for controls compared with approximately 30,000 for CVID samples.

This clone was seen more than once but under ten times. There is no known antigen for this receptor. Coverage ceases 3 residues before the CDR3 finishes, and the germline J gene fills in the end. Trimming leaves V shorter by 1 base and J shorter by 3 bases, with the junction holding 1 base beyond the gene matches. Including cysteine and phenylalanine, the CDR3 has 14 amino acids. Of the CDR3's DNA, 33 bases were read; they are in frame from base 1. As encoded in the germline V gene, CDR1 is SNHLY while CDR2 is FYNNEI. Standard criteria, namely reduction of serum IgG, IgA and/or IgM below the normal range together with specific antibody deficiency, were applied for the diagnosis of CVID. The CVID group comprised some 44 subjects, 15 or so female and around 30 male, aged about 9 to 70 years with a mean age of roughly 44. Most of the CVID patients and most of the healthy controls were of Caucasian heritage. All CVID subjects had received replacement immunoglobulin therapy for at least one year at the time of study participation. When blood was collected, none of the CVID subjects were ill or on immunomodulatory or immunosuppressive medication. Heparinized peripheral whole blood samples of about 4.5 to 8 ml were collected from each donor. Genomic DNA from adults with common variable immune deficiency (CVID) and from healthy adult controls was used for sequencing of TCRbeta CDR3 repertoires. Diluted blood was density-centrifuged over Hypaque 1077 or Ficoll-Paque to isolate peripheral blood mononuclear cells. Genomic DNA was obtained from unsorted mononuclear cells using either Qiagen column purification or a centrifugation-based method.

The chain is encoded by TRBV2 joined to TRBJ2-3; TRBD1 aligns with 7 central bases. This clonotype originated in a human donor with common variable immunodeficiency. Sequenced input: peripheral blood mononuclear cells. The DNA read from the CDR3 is TGTGCCAGCAGTGAAGACAGGGGAACAGATACG. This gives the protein CASSEDRGTDT. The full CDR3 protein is CASSEDRGTDTQYF.